This TCR beta chain was profiled in a study of blood T cell repertoires in COVID-19. Overall study: Specimens from acute and convalescent COVID-19 originated in the United States, Italy and Spain. PBMCs, B-cell-depleted T cells, or T cells provided the cDNA or gDNA that made up the material.

Under the authors' procedure: Estimation of nucleated cell counts relied on the amplification of reference gene primers. The table came from immunoSEQ multiplex PCR; TCRdb's copy has only in-frame clones and leaves some out. V and J calls and clone size come straight from that table; D and trimming were deduced from the DNA. Here the sample spans about 170,000 clones, more than 65% being singletons. Trimming removed 8 bases from V and 4 bases from J, with 14 bases in between. There are 13 residues in the CDR3. The germline CDR1 and CDR2 sequences are KGHSH and LQKENI. The V and J genes are TRBV18 and TRBJ2-5; perhaps TRBD1 as D (7 bases). The material sequenced was peripheral blood. The receptor's source is a man aged 65 to 79 with active or convalescent COVID-19. The CDR3 DNA is TGTGCCAGCGCGGGGACAGATGGAGAGACCCAGTACTTC. Amino acid sequence: CASAGTDGETQYF.